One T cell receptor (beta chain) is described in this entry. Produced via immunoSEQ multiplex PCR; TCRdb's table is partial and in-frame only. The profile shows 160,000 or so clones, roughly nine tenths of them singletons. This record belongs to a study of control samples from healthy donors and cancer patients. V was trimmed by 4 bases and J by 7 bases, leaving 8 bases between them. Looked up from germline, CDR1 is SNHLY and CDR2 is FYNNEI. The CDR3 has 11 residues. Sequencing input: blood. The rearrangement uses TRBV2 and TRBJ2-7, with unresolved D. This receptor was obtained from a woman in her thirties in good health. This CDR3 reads CASSVEGEQYF. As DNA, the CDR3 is TGTGCCAGCAGTGTTGAAGGTGAGCAGTACTTC.